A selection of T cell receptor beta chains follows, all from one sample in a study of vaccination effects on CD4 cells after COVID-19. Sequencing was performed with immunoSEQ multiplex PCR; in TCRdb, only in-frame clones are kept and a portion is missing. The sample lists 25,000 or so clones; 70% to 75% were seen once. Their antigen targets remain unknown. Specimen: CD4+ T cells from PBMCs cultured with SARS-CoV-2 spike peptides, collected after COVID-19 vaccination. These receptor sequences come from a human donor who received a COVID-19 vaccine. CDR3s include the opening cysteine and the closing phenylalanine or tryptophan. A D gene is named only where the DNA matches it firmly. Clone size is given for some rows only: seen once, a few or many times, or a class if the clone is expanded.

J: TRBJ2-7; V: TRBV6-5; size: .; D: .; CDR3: CASNSLRDPYYEQYF; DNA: TGTGCCAGCAATTCCTTGCGGGACCCTTACTACGAGCAGTACTTC
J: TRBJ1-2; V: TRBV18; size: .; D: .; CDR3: CASSPQMDQDYGYTF; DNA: TGTGCCAGCTCACCACAAATGGACCAAGACTATGGCTACACCTTC
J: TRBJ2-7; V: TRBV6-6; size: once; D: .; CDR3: CASSGVSREQYF; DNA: TGTGCCAGCAGTGGGGTCAGTCGCGAGCAGTACTTC
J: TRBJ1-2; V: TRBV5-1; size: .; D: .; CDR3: CASSPLAPTNYGYTF; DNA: TGCGCCAGCAGCCCCCTGGCACCTACTAACTATGGCTACACCTTC
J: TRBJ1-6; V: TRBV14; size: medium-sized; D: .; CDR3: CASSQESVNSPLHF; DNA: TGTGCCAGCAGCCAAGAGTCTGTCAATTCACCCCTCCACTTT
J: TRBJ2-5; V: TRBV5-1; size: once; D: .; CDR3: CASSQDRAGRETQYF; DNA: TGCGCCAGCAGCCAGGATAGGGCGGGGCGAGAGACCCAGTACTTC
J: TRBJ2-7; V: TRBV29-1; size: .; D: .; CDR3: CSVEVLENAYEQYF; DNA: TGCAGCGTTGAAGTCCTCGAGAATGCCTACGAGCAGTACTTC
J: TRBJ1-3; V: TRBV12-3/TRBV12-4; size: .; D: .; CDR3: CASSLSLDTIYF; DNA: TGTGCCAGCAGTTTATCCCTGGACACCATATATTTT
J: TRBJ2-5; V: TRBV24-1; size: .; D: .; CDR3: CATSDPRDTSQETQYF; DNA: TGTGCCACCAGTGATCCTCGGGACACGTCCCAAGAGACCCAGTACTTC
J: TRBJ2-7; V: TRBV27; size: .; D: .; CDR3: CASSPSGFASYEQYF; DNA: TGTGCCAGCAGCCCAAGTGGGTTTGCATCATACGAGCAGTACTTC
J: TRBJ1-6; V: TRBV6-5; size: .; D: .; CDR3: CASSWEGYSPLHF; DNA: TGTGCCAGCAGCTGGGAAGGTTACTCACCCCTCCACTTT
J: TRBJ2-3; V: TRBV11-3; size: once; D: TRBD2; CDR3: CASSLGTSGSPTDTQYF; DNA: TGTGCCAGCAGCTTAGGGACTAGCGGGAGTCCCACAGATACGCAGTATTTT
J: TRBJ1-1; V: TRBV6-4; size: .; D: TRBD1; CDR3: CASSPNPGQSEAFF; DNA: TGTGCCAGCAGCCCAAATCCGGGACAGTCTGAAGCTTTCTTT
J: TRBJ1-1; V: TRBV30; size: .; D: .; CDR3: CARNRVEGHEAFF; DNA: TGTGCCCGAAACCGGGTGGAGGGACATGAAGCTTTCTTT
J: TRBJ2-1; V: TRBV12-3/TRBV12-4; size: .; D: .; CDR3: CASSLRPSGRFF; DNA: TGTGCCAGCAGTTTACGGCCGAGTGGACGGTTCTTC
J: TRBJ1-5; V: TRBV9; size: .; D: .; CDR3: CASSVGTLGNQPQHF; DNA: TGTGCCAGCAGCGTAGGGACCCTAGGCAATCAGCCCCAGCATTTT
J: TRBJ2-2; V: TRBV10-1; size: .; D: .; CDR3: CASGGPTDTGELFF; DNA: TGCGCCAGTGGGGGGCCCACCGACACCGGGGAGCTGTTTTTT
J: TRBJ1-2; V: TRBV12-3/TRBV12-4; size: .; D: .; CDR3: CASSSTGAYGYTF; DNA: TGTGCCAGCAGTTCCACAGGCGCCTATGGCTACACCTTC
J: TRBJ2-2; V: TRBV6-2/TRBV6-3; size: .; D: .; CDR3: CASCQAANTGELFF; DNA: TGTGCCAGCTGCCAGGCCGCGAACACCGGGGAGCTGTTTTTT
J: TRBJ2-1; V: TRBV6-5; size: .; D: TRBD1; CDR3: CASFPAGQGGNEQFF; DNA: TGTGCCAGCTTTCCCGCGGGACAGGGGGGGAATGAGCAGTTCTTC